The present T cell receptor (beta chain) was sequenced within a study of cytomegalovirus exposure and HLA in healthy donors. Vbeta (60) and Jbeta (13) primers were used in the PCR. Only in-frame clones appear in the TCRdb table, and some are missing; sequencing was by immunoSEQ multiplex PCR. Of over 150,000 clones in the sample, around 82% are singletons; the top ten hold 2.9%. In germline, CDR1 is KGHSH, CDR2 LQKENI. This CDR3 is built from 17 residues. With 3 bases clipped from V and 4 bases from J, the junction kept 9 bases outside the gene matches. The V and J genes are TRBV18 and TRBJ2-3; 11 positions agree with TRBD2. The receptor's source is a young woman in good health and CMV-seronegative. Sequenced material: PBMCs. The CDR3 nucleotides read TGTGCCAGCTCACCTCGGGCCCAACTAGCGGGGGCAGATACGCAGTATTTT. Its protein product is CASSPRAQLAGADTQYF.